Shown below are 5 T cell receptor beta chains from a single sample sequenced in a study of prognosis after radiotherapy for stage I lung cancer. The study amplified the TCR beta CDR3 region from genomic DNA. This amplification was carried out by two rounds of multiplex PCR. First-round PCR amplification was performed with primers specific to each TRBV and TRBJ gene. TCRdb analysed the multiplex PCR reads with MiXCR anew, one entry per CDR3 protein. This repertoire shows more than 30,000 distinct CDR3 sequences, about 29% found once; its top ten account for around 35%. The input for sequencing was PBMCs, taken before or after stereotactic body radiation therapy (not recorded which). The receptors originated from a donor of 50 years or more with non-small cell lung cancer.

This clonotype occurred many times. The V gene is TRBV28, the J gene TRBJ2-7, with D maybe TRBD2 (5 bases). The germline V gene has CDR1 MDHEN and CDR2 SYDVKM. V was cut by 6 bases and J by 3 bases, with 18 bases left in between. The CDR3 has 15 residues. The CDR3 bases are TGTGCCAGCAGCCAAGGAGGAGACGGCCACTACGAGCAGTACTTC. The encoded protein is CASSQGGDGHYEQYF.

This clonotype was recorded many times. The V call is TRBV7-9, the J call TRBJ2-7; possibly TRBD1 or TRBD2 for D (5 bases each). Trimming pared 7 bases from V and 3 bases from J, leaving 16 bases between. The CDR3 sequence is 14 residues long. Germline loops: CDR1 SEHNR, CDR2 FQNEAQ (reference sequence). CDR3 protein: CASTPPLGGYEQYF. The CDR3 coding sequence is TGTGCCAGCACCCCCCCTCTTGGGGGCTACGAGCAGTACTTC.

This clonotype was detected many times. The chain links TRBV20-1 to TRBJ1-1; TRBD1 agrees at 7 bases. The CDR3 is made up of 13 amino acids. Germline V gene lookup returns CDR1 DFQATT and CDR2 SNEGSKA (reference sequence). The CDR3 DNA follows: TGCAGCGCAGGGGGAGGAACGAACACTGAAGCTTTCTTT. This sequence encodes CSAGGGTNTEAFF.

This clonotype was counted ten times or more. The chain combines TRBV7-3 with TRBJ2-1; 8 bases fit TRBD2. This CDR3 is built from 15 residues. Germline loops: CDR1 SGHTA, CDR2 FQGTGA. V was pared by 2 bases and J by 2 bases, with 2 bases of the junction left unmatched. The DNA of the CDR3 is TGTGCCAGCAGCTTAGCGGGAGGTACCTACAATGAGCAGTTCTTC. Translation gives CASSLAGGTYNEQFF.

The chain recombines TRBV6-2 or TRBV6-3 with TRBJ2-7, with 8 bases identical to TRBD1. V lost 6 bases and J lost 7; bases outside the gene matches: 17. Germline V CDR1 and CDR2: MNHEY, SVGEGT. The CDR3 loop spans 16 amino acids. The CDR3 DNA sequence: TGTGCCAGCAGATCAGGACAGGGTGGGATTTCGGTAGAGCAGTACTTC. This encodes CASRSGQGGISVEQYF.